This T cell receptor beta chain originates from a study of T cells in Graves' hyperthyroidism and ophthalmopathy. What was amplified from RNA transcripts were TCR beta CDR3 regions. First-round RT-PCR of the TCR CDR3 relied on the HTBI primer set. Each CDR3 protein gets one entry after TCRdb re-called the multiplex PCR reads with MiXCR. The sample holds 300,000 to 400,000 distinct CDR3 sequences, around a sixth seen once. This clonotype appeared many times. Germline V gives CDR1 SGHAT, CDR2 FQNNGV. V was trimmed by 3 bases and J by 8 bases, leaving 14 bases between them. The CDR3 length is 14 residues. Recently diagnosed hyperthyroidism of less than 2 months' duration affected patients aged 18 to 65.

The V and J genes are TRBV11-2 and TRBJ2-1; D is ambiguous. The clonotype comes from a woman between 50 and 59 years old with Graves' hyperthyroidism. The sequenced sample consisted of blood. CDR3 protein: CASSLHSRLDEQFF. The CDR3 DNA reads as TGTGCCAGCAGCTTGCATTCCAGGCTGGATGAGCAGTTCTTC.